The clone carrying this T cell receptor beta chain was counted many times. CDR1 and CDR2 (germline): SQVTM, ANQGSEA. The CDR3 spans 13 residues. J gave up 5 bases and V 1 base, and 4 bases lay outside the gene matches. This sample was taken from a study of T-cell reconstitution after alpha-beta-depleted transplantation in children. The authors prepared the TCRbeta library with unique molecular identifiers. TCRdb passed the PCR reads through MiXCR, listing each CDR3 protein once. The table lists roughly 120,000 distinct CDR3 sequences, approximately 10% of them singletons, with 8% in the top ten. The chain combines TRBV29-1 with TRBJ2-7; 8 nucleotides match TRBD1. This specimen consisted of PBMCs from the stem cell graft donor, obtained from the stem cell graft. The receptor's source is a human donor who donated a stem cell graft to a child with acute lymphoblastic leukemia. The CDR3 region has the DNA TGCAGCGTTGAAGGACAGGGGAAGCACGAGCAGTACTTC. Protein product: CSVEGQGKHEQYF.